Presented here are 8 T cell receptor beta chains from one specimen sequenced in a study of OX40 agonist ivuxolimab in advanced cancers. Some clones are missing from TCRdb's copy, which holds only in-frame ones; the method was immunoSEQ multiplex PCR. The sample lists roughly 25,000 clones, around 90% seen once, with 8.5% to 10% in the top ten. The sequenced sample was CD4+ or CD8+ T cells sorted from blood, obtained in a trial of the OX40 agonist ivuxolimab. The source is an adult with an advanced solid tumor such as melanoma, head and neck, liver or kidney cancer.

The V and J genes are TRBV6-4 and TRBJ1-1; tentatively, D is TRBD1 (5 bases). CDR1 is MRHNA and CDR2 is SNTAGT in the germline V gene. The germline V and J ends were trimmed by 2 bases and 7 bases, with 8 bases remaining between them. This CDR3 has 12 amino acids. The CDR3 is CASSDRQGEAFF. The CDR3 bases are TGTGCCAGCAGTGACAGGCAGGGTGAAGCTTTCTTT.

This clone was observed a single time. The chain has TRBV7-3 and TRBJ2-5; D gene unclear. The CDR3 totals 14 residues. V was cut by 2 bases and J by 3 bases, with 10 bases left in between. Germline values: CDR1 SGHTA, CDR2 FQGTGA. The CDR3 is CASSLSSVEETQYF. For the CDR3, the DNA is TGTGCCAGCAGCTTATCCTCGGTAGAAGAGACCCAGTACTTC.

A single count supports this clone. V gene TRBV11-3 combines with J gene TRBJ2-7; 11 bases fit TRBD1. V lost 6 bases to trimming and J lost 0 bases; unmatched junction nucleotides: 4. The CDR3 is 15 amino acids. Germline V gene lookup returns CDR1 SGHNT and CDR2 YENEEA. The CDR3 sequence is CASRSGQGASYEQYF. CDR3 DNA sequence: TGTGCCAGCAGATCCGGACAGGGGGCCTCCTACGAGCAGTACTTC.

V is TRBV4-1 and J is TRBJ1-3; tentatively, D is TRBD1 (5 bases). V lost 2 bases to trimming and J lost 0 bases, with 14 bases between them. The CDR3 is 17 residues long. Germline CDR1 is MGHRA and CDR2 is YSYEKL. CDR3 nucleotides: TGCGCCAGCAGCCAACCCCGCGACAGCTACTCTGGAAACACCATATATTTT. This translates into CASSQPRDSYSGNTIYF.

J is TRBJ2-1 and V is TRBV19, with D perhaps being TRBD1 or TRBD2 (7 bases each). Between the trimmed V and J ends, which lost 10 bases and 4 bases, there was a span of 14 bases. This CDR3 is 13 amino acids long. Germline values: CDR1 LNHDA, CDR2 SQIVND (reference sequence). CDR3 in DNA: TGTGCCACCTACAGGGGACTATACAATGAGCAGTTCTTC. Its translation is CATYRGLYNEQFF. The whole variable domain, remainder taken from reference TRBV19 and TRBJ2-1, is DGGITQSPKYLFRKEGQNVTLSCEQNLNHDAMYWYRQDPGQGLRLIYYSQIVNDFQKGDIAEGYSVSREKKESFPLTVTSAQKNPTAFYLCATYRGLYNEQFFGPGTRLTVL.

V and J are TRBV15 and TRBJ2-3; 10 nucleotides align to TRBD2. There are 16 residues in the CDR3. Trimming at V came to 3 bases and at J to 4 bases, leaving 7 bases not matched to a gene. Germline V lookup: CDR1 LNHNV, CDR2 YYDKDF (reference sequence). The CDR3 coding sequence is TGTGCCACCAGCAGTGGTCTAGCGGGAGTCGCAGATACGCAGTATTTT. Protein: CATSSGLAGVADTQYF.

CDR3: CASSPMTSGSDYNEQFF. Written as DNA, the CDR3 is TGTGCCAGCAGCCCCATGACTAGCGGGAGCGATTACAATGAGCAGTTCTTC. V and J are TRBV5-6 and TRBJ2-1; 12 bases match TRBD2. J lost 4 bases, V lost 4 bases, and 9 bases had no gene match. CDR1 is SGHDT, CDR2 YYEEEE, per germline. The CDR3 length is 17 residues.

This chain links TRBV5-1 with TRBJ2-7; TRBD1 matches at 7 bases. The length of the CDR3 is 13 residues. Germline CDR1 and CDR2: SGHRS and YFSETQ. V shed 5 bases and J 4 bases; nucleotides not matched to a gene: 6. The CDR3 nucleotides are TGCGCCAGCAGGACAGGGCCCCAATACGAGCAGTACTTC. As protein: CASRTGPQYEQYF.